A selection of T cell receptor beta chains follows, all from one sample in a study of OX40 agonist ivuxolimab in advanced cancers. Clones were read by immunoSEQ multiplex PCR, and TCRdb kept only the in-frame ones, dropping some. The data contain approximately 12,000 clones, over 60% of them singletons. The sequenced sample was CD4+ or CD8+ T cells sorted from blood, obtained in a trial of the OX40 agonist ivuxolimab. The receptors shown here come from an adult with an advanced solid tumor such as melanoma, head and neck, liver or kidney cancer. The CDR3 runs from the conserved cysteine through the conserved F or W. D genes are given only for firm matches. Size is stated for part of the rows, as once, few or many counts, or as a class when the clone is expanded.

>.|.|TRBV7-9|TRBJ1-1
TGTGCCAGCAGAGCGGCGAACACTGAAGCTTTCTTT
CASRAANTEAFF
>TRBD2|.|TRBV28|TRBJ2-3
TGTGCCAGCAGTCCTGGACTAGCGGGACCCCTCACAGATACGCAGTATTTT
CASSPGLAGPLTDTQYF
>.|.|TRBV18|TRBJ2-2
TGTGCCAGCTCAACACCGGGACCAAACACCGGGGAGCTGTTTTTT
CASSTPGPNTGELFF
>TRBD2|.|TRBV4-1|TRBJ2-7
TGCGCCAGCAGCCCTGAGGGACTAGCGGGGGCCAGGGACGAGCAGTACTTC
CASSPEGLAGARDEQYF
>.|.|TRBV7-9|TRBJ1-1
TGTGCCAGCAGAGGACCATGGGACGCGAACACTGAAGCTTTCTTT
CASRGPWDANTEAFF
>TRBD1|.|TRBV29-1|TRBJ2-5
TGCAGCGTTGGACAGGGGGGTACCCAGTACTTC
CSVGQGGTQYF
>.|.|TRBV2|TRBJ2-5
TGTGCCAGCAACAAGGGGGGCTCACAAGAGACCCAGTACTTC
CASNKGGSQETQYF
>TRBD2|.|TRBV28|TRBJ2-3
TGTGCCAGCATCATGACTAGCGGGAGGACAGATACGCAGTATTTT
CASIMTSGRTDTQYF
>.|once|TRBV20-1|TRBJ2-7
TGCAGTGCTAGTTGGGGTGCCGAGCAGTACTTC
CSASWGAEQYF
>.|.|TRBV18|TRBJ2-7
TGTGCCAGCTCACCACCGGTAGGGAAAAGCTCCTACGAGCAGTACTTC
CASSPPVGKSSYEQYF
>.|.|TRBV28|TRBJ2-7
TGTGCCAGCAGTTTAGGGACACCTAGCTATGGGCAGTACTTC
CASSLGTPSYGQYF
>TRBD2|.|TRBV14|TRBJ2-1
TGTGCCAGCAGCCAAGATCAAGCGGGAGGGTCCTACAATGAGCAGTTCTTC
CASSQDQAGGSYNEQFF
>.|.|TRBV7-2|TRBJ2-5
TGTGCCAGCAGCACGGAGGGCGGTTTCCAAGAGACCCAGTACTTC
CASSTEGGFQETQYF
>.|.|TRBV28|TRBJ1-2
TGTGCCAGCAGTTTAAGGGGGGACTATGGCTACACCTTC
CASSLRGDYGYTF
>.|.|TRBV6-1|TRBJ2-7
TGTGCCAGCAGTGCCTTTCCTGCCTACGAGCAGTACTTC
CASSAFPAYEQYF
>.|.|TRBV6-6|TRBJ2-7
TGTGCCAGCAGTTACTGGGCTTACGAGCAGTACTTC
CASSYWAYEQYF
>.|.|TRBV9|TRBJ2-3
TGTGCCAGCAGCGTAGAGTGGGGCACAGATACGCAGTATTTT
CASSVEWGTDTQYF
>.|.|TRBV20-1|TRBJ2-5
TGCAGTGCAGGGGACACTTCCCAGTACTTC
CSAGDTSQYF
>.|.|TRBV4-1|TRBJ1-1
TGCGCCAGCAGCCAAGAGGACAGATACACTGAAGCTTTCTTT
CASSQEDRYTEAFF
>.|.|TRBV9|TRBJ2-1
TGTGCCAGCAGCGACAGGGCTAGCGGAAGCGGGAATGAGCAGTTCTTC
CASSDRASGSGNEQFF
>.|.|TRBV9|TRBJ2-2
TGTGCCAGCAGCGGACCCCCGGCAGGGGAGCTGTTTTTT
CASSGPPAGELFF
>.|.|TRBV7-9|TRBJ1-2
TGTGCCAGCAGCTTAGGTCCCCCCAGTAACTATGGCTACACCTTC
CASSLGPPSNYGYTF
>TRBD2|.|TRBV19|TRBJ2-7
TGTGCCAGTAGTACGGGACTAGCGGTTCCCTATGAGCAGTACTTC
CASSTGLAVPYEQYF
>.|few|TRBV27|TRBJ1-2
TGTGCCAGCAGTTTATCCCTGTCCTCGGCCTATGGCTACACCTTC
CASSLSLSSAYGYTF
>.|.|TRBV7-2|TRBJ2-5
TGTGCCAGCAGGAATACCGGGACCAGCAGGGAGACCCAGTACTTC
CASRNTGTSRETQYF
>.|.|TRBV6-1|TRBJ1-1
TGTGCCAGCAGTTATTTCTACGGGGACACTGAAGCTTTCTTT
CASSYFYGDTEAFF
>.|.|TRBV6-4|TRBJ2-3
TGTGCCAGCAGTGAGACCACAGATACGCAGTATTTT
CASSETTDTQYF